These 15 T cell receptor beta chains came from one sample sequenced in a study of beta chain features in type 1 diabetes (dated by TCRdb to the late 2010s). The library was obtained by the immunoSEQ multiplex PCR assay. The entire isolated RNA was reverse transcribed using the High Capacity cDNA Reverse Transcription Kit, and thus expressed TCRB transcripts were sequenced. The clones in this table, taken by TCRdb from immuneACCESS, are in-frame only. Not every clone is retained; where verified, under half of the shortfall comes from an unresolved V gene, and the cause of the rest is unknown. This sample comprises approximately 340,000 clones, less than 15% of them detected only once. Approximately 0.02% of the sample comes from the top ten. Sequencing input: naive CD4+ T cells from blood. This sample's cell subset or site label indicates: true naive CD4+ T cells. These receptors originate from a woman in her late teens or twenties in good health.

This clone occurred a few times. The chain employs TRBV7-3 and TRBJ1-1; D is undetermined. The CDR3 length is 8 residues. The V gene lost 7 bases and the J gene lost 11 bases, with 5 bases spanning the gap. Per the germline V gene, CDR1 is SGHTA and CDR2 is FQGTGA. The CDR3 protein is CASTSAFF. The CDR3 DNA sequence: TGTGCCAGCACTTCGGCTTTCTTT. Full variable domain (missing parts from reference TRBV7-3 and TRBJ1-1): GAGVSQTPSNKVTEKGKYVELRCDPISGHTALYWYRQSLGQGPEFLIYFQGTGAADDSGLPNDRFFAVRPEGSVSTLKIQRTERGDSAVYLCASTSAFFGQGTRLTVV.

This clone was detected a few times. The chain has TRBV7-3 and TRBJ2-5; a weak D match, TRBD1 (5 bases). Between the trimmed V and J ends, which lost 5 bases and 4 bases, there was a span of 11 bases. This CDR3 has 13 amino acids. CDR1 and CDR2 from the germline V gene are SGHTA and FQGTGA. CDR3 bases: TGTGCCAGCAGCCGTCTGCAGGGAGAGACCCAGTACTTC. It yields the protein CASSRLQGETQYF.

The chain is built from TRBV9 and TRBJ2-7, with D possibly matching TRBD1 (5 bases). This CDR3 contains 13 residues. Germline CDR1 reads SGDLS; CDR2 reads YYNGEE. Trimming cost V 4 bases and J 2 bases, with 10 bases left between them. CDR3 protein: CASSPQGAYEQYF. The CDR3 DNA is TGTGCCAGCAGCCCGCAGGGTGCCTACGAGCAGTACTTC.

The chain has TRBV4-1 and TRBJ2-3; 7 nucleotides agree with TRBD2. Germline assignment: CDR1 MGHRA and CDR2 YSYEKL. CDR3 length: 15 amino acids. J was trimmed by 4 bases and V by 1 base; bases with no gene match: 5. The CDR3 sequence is CASSQVSSGSDTQYF. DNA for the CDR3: TGCGCCAGCAGCCAAGTGTCTAGCGGTTCAGATACGCAGTATTTT.

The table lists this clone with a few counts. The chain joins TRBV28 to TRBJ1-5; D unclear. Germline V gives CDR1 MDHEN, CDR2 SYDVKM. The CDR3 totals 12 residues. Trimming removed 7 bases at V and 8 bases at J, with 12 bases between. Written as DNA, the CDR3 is TGTGCCAGCACTTTCAATGCGGAGCCCCAGCATTTT. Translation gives CASTFNAEPQHF. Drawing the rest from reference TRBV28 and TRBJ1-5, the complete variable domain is DVKVTQSSRYLVKRTGEKVFLECVQDMDHENMFWYRQDPGLGLRLIYFSYDVKMKEKGDIPEGYSVSREKKERFSLILESASTNQTSMYLCASTFNAEPQHFGDGTRLSIL.

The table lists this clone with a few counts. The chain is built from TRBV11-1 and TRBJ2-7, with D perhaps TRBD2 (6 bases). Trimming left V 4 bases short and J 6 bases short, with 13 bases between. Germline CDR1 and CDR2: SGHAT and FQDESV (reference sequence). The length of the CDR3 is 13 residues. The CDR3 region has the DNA TGTGCCAGCAGCTCTGCGAGGAGGGGCGAGCAGTACTTC. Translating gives CASSSARRGEQYF.

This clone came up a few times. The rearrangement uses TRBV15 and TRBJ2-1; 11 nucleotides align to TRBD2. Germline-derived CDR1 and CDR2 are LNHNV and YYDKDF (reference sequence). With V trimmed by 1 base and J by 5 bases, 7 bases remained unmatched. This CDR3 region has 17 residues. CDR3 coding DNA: TGTGCCACCAGCAGAGTAACTAGCGGGAGCGGTAACAATGAGCAGTTCTTC. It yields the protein CATSRVTSGSGNNEQFF.

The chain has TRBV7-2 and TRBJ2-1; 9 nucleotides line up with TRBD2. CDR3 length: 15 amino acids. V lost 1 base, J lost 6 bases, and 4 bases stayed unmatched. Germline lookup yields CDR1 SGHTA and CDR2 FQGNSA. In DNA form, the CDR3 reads TGTGCCAGCAGCTTAGGTAGCGGGAGTATCAATGAGCAGTTCTTC. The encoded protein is CASSLGSGSINEQFF.

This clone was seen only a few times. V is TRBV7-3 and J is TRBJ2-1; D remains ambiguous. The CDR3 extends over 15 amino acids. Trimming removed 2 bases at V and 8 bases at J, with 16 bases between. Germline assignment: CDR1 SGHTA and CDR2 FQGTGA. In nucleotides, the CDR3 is TGTGCCAGCAGCTTATATAGTACCCCGCGCGATGAGCAGTTCTTC. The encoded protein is CASSLYSTPRDEQFF.

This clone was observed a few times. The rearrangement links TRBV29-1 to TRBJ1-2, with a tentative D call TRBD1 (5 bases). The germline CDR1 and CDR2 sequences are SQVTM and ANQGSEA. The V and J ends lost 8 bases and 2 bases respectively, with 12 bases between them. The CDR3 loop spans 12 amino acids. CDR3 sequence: CSSSGGNYGYTF. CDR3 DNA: TGCAGCTCCTCGGGGGGAAACTATGGCTACACCTTC.

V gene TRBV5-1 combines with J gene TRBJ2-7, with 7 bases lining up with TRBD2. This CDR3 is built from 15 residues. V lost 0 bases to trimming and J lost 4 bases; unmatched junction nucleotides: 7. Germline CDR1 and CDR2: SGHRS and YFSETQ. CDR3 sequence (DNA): TGCGCCAGCAGCTTGGCGGGGGGACGTAATTACGAGCAGTACTTC. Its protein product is CASSLAGGRNYEQYF.

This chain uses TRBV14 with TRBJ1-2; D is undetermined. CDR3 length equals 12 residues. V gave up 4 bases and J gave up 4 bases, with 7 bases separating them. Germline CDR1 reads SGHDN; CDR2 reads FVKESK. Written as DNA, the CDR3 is TGTGCCAGCAGCCCCACGGTCTATGGCTACACCTTC. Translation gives CASSPTVYGYTF.

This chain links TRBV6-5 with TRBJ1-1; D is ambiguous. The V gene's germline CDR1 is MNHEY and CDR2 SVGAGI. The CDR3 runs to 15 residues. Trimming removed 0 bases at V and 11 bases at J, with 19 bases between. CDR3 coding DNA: TGTGCCAGCAGTTACTCGAGGTTCGGTCGTGTGATGGCTTTCTTT. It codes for CASSYSRFGRVMAFF.

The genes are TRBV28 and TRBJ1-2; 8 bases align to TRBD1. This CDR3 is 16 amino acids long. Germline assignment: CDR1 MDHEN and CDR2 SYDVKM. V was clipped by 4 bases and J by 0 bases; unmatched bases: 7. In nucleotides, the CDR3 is TGTGCCAGCAGTTCCCGGACAGGGCCCTCTAACTATGGCTACACCTTC. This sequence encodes CASSSRTGPSNYGYTF.

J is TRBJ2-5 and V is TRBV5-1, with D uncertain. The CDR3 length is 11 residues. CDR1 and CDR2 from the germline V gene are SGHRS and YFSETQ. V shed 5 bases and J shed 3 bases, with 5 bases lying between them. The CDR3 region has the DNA TGCGCCAGCAGATCCGAAGAGACCCAGTACTTC. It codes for CASRSEETQYF.